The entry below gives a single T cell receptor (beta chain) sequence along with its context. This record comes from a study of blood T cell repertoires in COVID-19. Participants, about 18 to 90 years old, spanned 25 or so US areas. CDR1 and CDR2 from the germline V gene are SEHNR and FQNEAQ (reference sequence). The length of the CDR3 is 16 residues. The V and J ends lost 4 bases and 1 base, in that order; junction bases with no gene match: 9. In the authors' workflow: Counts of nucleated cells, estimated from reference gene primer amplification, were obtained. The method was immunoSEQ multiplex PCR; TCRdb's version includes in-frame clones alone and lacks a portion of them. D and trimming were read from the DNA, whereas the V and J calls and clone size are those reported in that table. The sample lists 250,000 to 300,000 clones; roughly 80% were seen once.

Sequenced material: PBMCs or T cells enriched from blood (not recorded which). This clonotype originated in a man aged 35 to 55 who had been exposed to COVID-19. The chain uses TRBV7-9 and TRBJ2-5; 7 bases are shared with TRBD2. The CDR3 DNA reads TGTGCCAGCAGCTCATCAATTAGGACTAGCCAAGAGACCCAGTACTTC. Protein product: CASSSSIRTSQETQYF.